The next 26 T cell receptor beta chains were all read from a single sample in a study of T cell responses to AZD1222 COVID-19 vaccine. Here immunoSEQ multiplex PCR was the method, and the copy in TCRdb shows in-frame clones only, minus some. The table has approximately 180,000 clones, 70% to 90% seen once. Sequenced material: peripheral blood, taken on day 0 of AZD1222 vaccination. These receptors all come from an adult in good health.

The rearrangement uses TRBV14 and TRBJ1-1; D remains ambiguous. Trimming pared 6 bases from V and 2 bases from J, leaving 10 bases between. The CDR3 contains 13 residues. Germline lookup yields CDR1 SGHDN and CDR2 FVKESK. CDR3 region: CASRRQANTEAFF. CDR3 in DNA: TGTGCCAGCAGGCGTCAGGCAAACACTGAAGCTTTCTTT. The complete variable domain, with remaining parts taken from reference TRBV14 and TRBJ1-1, reads EAGVTQFPSHSVIEKGQTVTLRCDPISGHDNLYWYRRVMGKEIKFLLHFVKESKQDESGMPNNRFLAERTGGTYSTLKVQPAELEDSGVYFCASRRQANTEAFFGQGTRLTVV.

The chain has TRBV28 and TRBJ2-3; D is possibly TRBD2 (6 bases). The germline V gene encodes CDR1 MDHEN and CDR2 SYDVKM. V was cut by 4 bases and J by 4 bases, with 18 bases left in between. The CDR3 has 16 amino acids. The CDR3 here is CASSSGTSRSSDTQYF. The CDR3, as DNA: TGTGCCAGCAGTTCCGGGACTTCCCGTTCTTCAGATACGCAGTATTTT.

V usage is TRBV11-3 and J usage is TRBJ1-1, with D unclear. CDR1 and CDR2 from the germline V gene are SGHNT and YENEEA. V was shortened by 5 bases and J by 5 bases, with 12 bases between the two germline ends. This CDR3 spans 13 amino acids. Here the CDR3 DNA reads TGTGCCAGCAGCAAAACAAGGGTGACTGAAGCTTTCTTT. This translates into CASSKTRVTEAFF.

This clone appeared once. The chain combines TRBV18 with TRBJ1-5, with 8 bases matching TRBD1. The CDR3 runs to 17 residues. The junction had 8 bases not matched to a gene; V was cut back by 3 bases and J by 1 base. Germline V gives CDR1 KGHSH, CDR2 LQKENI. CDR3 amino acids: CASSPGTGIRSNQPQHF. CDR3 nucleotide sequence: TGTGCCAGCTCACCCGGGACAGGTATACGGAGCAATCAGCCCCAGCATTTT.

The V gene is TRBV5-1, the J gene TRBJ2-5, with 7 bases matching TRBD2. The CDR3 is made up of 13 amino acids. The V gene end was trimmed by 3 bases and the J gene end by 5 bases; junction bases not matched to a gene: 4. Germline loops: CDR1 SGHRS, CDR2 YFSETQ. DNA for the CDR3: TGCGCCAGCAGCTGGAGCGGGGACGAGACCCAGTACTTC. Translating it yields CASSWSGDETQYF.

The rearrangement joins TRBV27 to TRBJ2-5, with 8 bases identical to TRBD1. This CDR3 has 14 residues. V lost 3 bases to trimming and J lost 5 bases; unmatched junction nucleotides: 5. Germline assignment: CDR1 MNHEY and CDR2 SMNVEV (reference sequence). The CDR3 is CASSLYTGGETQYF. DNA of the CDR3: TGTGCCAGCAGTTTGTATACAGGGGGGGAGACCCAGTACTTC.

A few counts support this clone. V usage is TRBV3-1 (or the pseudogene TRBV3-2) and J usage is TRBJ1-5; unclear D gene. Trimming shortened V by 0 bases and J by 4 bases, and 22 bases separated the two germline ends. The germline V gene encodes CDR1 LGHDT and CDR2 YNNKEL (reference sequence). This CDR3 is 19 amino acids long. CDR3 in amino acids: CASSQDWSLAVRANQPQHF. DNA of the CDR3: TGTGCCAGCAGCCAAGATTGGAGCCTTGCGGTCCGGGCTAATCAGCCCCAGCATTTT.

The chain joins TRBV5-6 to TRBJ1-2; D call uncertain. The CDR3 contains 15 residues. CDR1 is SGHDT and CDR2 is YYEEEE in the germline V gene. Trimming shortened V by 1 base and J by 3 bases, and 13 bases separated the two germline ends. The CDR3 is CASSLTLLLDYGYTF. CDR3 nucleotide sequence: TGTGCCAGCAGCTTGACCCTCCTCCTAGACTATGGCTACACCTTC.

The V gene is TRBV28, the J gene TRBJ1-1, with D unresolved. CDR1 MDHEN and CDR2 SYDVKM come from the germline V gene. The CDR3 is 15 residues long. Trimming took 6 bases from V and 3 from J, leaving 17 bases between them. For the CDR3, the DNA is TGTGCCAGCAGCCCTCACCGCTCCGGGGACACTGAAGCTTTCTTT. Protein sequence: CASSPHRSGDTEAFF.

This sequence joins TRBV19 and TRBJ2-1, with TRBD1 identical over 9 bases. V was pared by 9 bases and J by 7 bases, with 13 bases of the junction left unmatched. Looked up from germline, CDR1 is LNHDA and CDR2 is SQIVND (reference sequence). There are 15 residues in the CDR3. For the CDR3, the DNA is TGTGCCAGCTCCCGGGGGACAGGGCTACGGAATGAGCAGTTCTTC. Amino acid sequence: CASSRGTGLRNEQFF.

The chain couples TRBV4-3 to TRBJ2-1, with 7 positions matching TRBD1. The CDR3 spans 14 residues. J was trimmed by 7 bases and V by 0 bases; bases with no gene match: 3. Germline assignment: CDR1 LGHNA and CDR2 YSLEER. CDR3 nucleotide sequence: TGCGCCAGCAGCCAAGAAGTACAGGGGAATGAGCAGTTCTTC. Its translation: CASSQEVQGNEQFF.

The chain employs TRBV29-1 and TRBJ1-5, with D perhaps matching TRBD1 (6 bases). The CDR3 runs 12 residues. Trimming stripped 4 bases from V and 5 bases from J, with 9 bases between. CDR1 is SQVTM, CDR2 ANQGSEA, per germline. The CDR3, as DNA: TGCAGCGTTGGTCAGGGGTATCAGCCCCAGCATTTT. Amino acid sequence: CSVGQGYQPQHF.

In this sample, this clone turned up a few times. The V call is TRBV19, the J call TRBJ1-1; TRBD1 agrees at 7 bases. The CDR3 is made up of 17 amino acids. CDR1 and CDR2 (germline): LNHDA, SQIVND (reference sequence). The J segment lost 1 base and the V segment lost 7 bases, leaving 15 bases of the junction unmatched. In nucleotides, the CDR3 is TGTGCCAGTACTGACATCATGAAGGGGGCCGGGAACACTGAAGCTTTCTTT. Translating it yields CASTDIMKGAGNTEAFF. Full variable domain (outside the CDR3, taken from reference TRBV19 and TRBJ1-1): DGGITQSPKYLFRKEGQNVTLSCEQNLNHDAMYWYRQDPGQGLRLIYYSQIVNDFQKGDIAEGYSVSREKKESFPLTVTSAQKNPTAFYLCASTDIMKGAGNTEAFFGQGTRLTVV.

The chain joins TRBV7-3 to TRBJ2-2; D gene uncertain. V lost 4 bases and J lost 5, with 5 bases in between. Per germline, CDR1 SGHTA and CDR2 FQGTGA. This CDR3 is 12 amino acids long. CDR3 sequence reads: CASSSTTGELFF. The CDR3 DNA sequence: TGTGCCAGCAGCTCTACAACCGGGGAGCTGTTTTTT.

The J gene is TRBJ1-1, the V gene TRBV7-9; D is uncertain. In germline, CDR1 is SEHNR, CDR2 FQNEAQ (reference sequence). With 6 bases removed from V and 3 bases from J, the gap between germline ends came to 8 bases. There are 12 residues in the CDR3. CDR3 region: CASRPGDTEAFF. The CDR3 nucleotides read TGTGCCAGCAGACCTGGAGACACTGAAGCTTTCTTT.

V gene TRBV2 combines with J gene TRBJ2-5; the D gene is possibly TRBD1 (5 bases). CDR3 size: 15 residues. Trimming left V 4 bases short and J 3 bases short, with 15 bases between. In germline, CDR1 is SNHLY, CDR2 FYNNEI. CDR3 nucleotide sequence: TGTGCCAGCAGTGGGGCAAGGCAGGACAAAGAGACCCAGTACTTC. It yields the protein CASSGARQDKETQYF.

The chain carries TRBV5-8 and TRBJ1-1, with 8 bases matching TRBD1. This CDR3 comprises 15 residues. V trimming: 4 bases; J trimming: 1 base; junction bases outside the gene matches: 6. The V gene's germline CDR1 is SGHTS and CDR2 YDEGEE. CDR3 nucleotide sequence: TGTGCCAGCAGCCTAACCGGGACAGGGAACACTGAAGCTTTCTTT. Encoded protein: CASSLTGTGNTEAFF. The variable domain in full, with the rest retrieved from reference TRBV5-8 and TRBJ1-1, is EAGVTQSPTHLIKTRGQQATLRCSPISGHTSVYWYQQALGLGLQFLLWYDEGEERNRGNFPPRFSGRQFPNYSSELNVNALELEDSALYLCASSLTGTGNTEAFFGQGTRLTVV.

J is TRBJ2-5 and V is TRBV9; possibly TRBD1 for D (5 bases). The V end lost 0 bases, the J end lost 2 bases, and 8 bases lay between the germline ends. CDR1 and CDR2 (germline): SGDLS, YYNGEE. The CDR3 consists of 14 residues. The CDR3 DNA follows: TGTGCCAGCAGCGTAGGACAGATACAAGAGACCCAGTACTTC. Protein product: CASSVGQIQETQYF.

The chain recombines TRBV7-8 with TRBJ1-2; D is uncertain. Between the trimmed V and J ends, which lost 5 bases and 8 bases, there was a span of 21 bases. This CDR3 spans 15 amino acids. Germline V CDR1 and CDR2: SGHVS, FQNEAQ. The CDR3 DNA follows: TGTGCCAGCAGCCCATCCATACAGATATTAGAGGGCTACACCTTC. As protein: CASSPSIQILEGYTF.

The chain joins TRBV12-3 or TRBV12-4 to TRBJ1-3, with TRBD1 identical over 7 bases. CDR3 length: 13 residues. The junction had 4 bases not matched to a gene; V was cut back by 2 bases and J by 9 bases. The CDR3 region is CASSLKEGATIYF. DNA for the CDR3: TGTGCCAGCAGTTTAAAGGAGGGGGCCACCATATATTTT.

The chain employs TRBV6-2 or TRBV6-3 and TRBJ2-7; 10 nucleotides line up with TRBD2. Germline lookup yields CDR1 MNHEY and CDR2 SVGEGT. The CDR3 contains 16 residues. With V trimmed by 4 bases and J by 4 bases, 10 bases remained unmatched. The CDR3 loop reads CASSSWLAGVSYEQYF. The CDR3 nucleotides read TGTGCCAGCAGTTCTTGGCTAGCGGGAGTGTCGTACGAGCAGTACTTC.

This sequence joins TRBV10-1 and TRBJ2-1, with 8 positions matching TRBD1. The CDR3 extends over 13 amino acids. Germline V gene sequence: CDR1 WNHNN, CDR2 SYGVQD (reference sequence). Germline trimming cut 4 bases from V and 8 bases from J; bases unmatched to any gene: 4. The CDR3 DNA reads TGCGCCAGCAGTGGACAGGGGAACTATGAGCAGTTCTTC. It is translated as CASSGQGNYEQFF.

Only a few counts were recorded for this clone. The chain links TRBV7-9 to TRBJ1-5; no clear D. This CDR3 has 14 residues. In germline, CDR1 is SEHNR, CDR2 FQNEAQ (reference sequence). The V and J ends lost 5 bases and 5 bases respectively, with 13 bases between them. The CDR3 nucleotides read TGTGCCAGCAGCACCGGGCAGTTTGATCAGCCCCAGCATTTT. This codes for CASSTGQFDQPQHF.

This chain joins TRBV29-1 and TRBJ1-5; 8 bases agree with TRBD1. J was trimmed by 7 bases and V by 6 bases; bases with no gene match: 8. CDR1 is SQVTM and CDR2 is ANQGSEA in the germline V gene. The CDR3 is 13 residues long. The CDR3 nucleotides read TGCAGCGTGGCTGGACAGGGAGGCCAGCCCCAGCATTTT. Protein product: CSVAGQGGQPQHF.

The chain has TRBV5-5 and TRBJ1-5; D is ambiguous. Per germline, CDR1 SGHKS and CDR2 YYEKEE (reference sequence). Trimming left V 7 bases short and J 5 bases short, with 4 bases between. There are 10 residues in the CDR3. This CDR3 is CASPYQPQHF. The CDR3 nucleotides are TGTGCCAGCCCTTATCAGCCCCAGCATTTT.

V gene TRBV5-1 combines with J gene TRBJ1-6; D is uncertain. CDR3 size: 14 residues. V was trimmed by 6 bases and J by 0 bases, leaving 7 bases between them. Germline values: CDR1 SGHRS, CDR2 YFSETQ. CDR3 amino acids: CASKESSYNSPLHF. In DNA form, the CDR3 reads TGCGCCAGCAAGGAGAGCTCCTATAATTCACCCCTCCACTTT.